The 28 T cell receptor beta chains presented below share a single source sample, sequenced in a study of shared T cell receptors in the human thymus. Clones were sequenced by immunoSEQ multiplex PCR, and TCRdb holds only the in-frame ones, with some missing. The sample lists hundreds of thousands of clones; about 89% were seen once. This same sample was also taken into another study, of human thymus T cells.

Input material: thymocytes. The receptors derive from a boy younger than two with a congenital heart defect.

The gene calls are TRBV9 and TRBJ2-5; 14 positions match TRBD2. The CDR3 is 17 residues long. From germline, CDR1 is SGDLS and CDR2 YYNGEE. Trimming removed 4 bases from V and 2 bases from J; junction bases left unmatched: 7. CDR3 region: CASSSRTSGGTQETQYF. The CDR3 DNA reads TGTGCCAGCAGCTCTAGGACTAGCGGGGGGACACAAGAGACCCAGTACTTC.

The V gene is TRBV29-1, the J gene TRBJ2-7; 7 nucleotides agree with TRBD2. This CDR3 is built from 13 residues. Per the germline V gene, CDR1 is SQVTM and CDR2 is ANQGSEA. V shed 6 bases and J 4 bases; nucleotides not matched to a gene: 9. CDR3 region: CSVGGTYRYEQYF. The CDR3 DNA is TGCAGCGTCGGGGGGACTTACCGATACGAGCAGTACTTC.

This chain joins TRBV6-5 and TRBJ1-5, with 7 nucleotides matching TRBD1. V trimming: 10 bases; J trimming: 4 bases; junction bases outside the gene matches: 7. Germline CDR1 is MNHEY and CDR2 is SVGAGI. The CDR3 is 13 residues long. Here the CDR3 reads CATRQGGNQPQHF. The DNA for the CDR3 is TGTGCCACCCGACAGGGCGGGAATCAGCCCCAGCATTTT.

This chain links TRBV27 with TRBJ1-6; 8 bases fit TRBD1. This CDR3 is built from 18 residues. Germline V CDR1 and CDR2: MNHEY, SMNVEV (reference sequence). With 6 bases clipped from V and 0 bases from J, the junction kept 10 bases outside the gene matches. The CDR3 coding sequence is TGTGCCAGCAGCCGTACCCGAACAGGGGGCTCCTATAATTCACCCCTCCACTTT. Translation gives CASSRTRTGGSYNSPLHF.

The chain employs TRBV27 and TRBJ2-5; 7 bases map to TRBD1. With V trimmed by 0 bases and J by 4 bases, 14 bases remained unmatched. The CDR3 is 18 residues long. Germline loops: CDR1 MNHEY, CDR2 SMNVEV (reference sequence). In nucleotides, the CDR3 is TGTGCCAGCAGTTTATCGAGCCACCACAGGGGATGGGGAGAGACCCAGTACTTC. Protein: CASSLSSHHRGWGETQYF.

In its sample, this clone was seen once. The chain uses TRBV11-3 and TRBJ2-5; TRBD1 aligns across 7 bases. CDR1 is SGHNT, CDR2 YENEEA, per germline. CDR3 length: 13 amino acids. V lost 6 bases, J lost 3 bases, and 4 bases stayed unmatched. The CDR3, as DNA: TGTGCCAGCAGTCTTGACAGGGAAGAGACCCAGTACTTC. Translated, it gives CASSLDREETQYF.

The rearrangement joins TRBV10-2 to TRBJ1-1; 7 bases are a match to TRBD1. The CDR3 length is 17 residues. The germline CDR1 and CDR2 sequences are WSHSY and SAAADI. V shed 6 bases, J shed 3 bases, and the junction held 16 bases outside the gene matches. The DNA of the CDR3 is TGCGCCAGCAGCCACAGGGGTAAAAGAGTATTGGACACTGAAGCTTTCTTT. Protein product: CASSHRGKRVLDTEAFF.

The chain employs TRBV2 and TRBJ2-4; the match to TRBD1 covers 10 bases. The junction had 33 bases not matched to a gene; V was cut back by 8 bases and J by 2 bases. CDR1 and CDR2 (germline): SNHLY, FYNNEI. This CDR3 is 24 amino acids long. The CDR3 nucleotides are TGTGCCAGCGTGAGACAGGGCCCTGTAACATTGTGGGGACAGGGGTGGGAGCCCAAAAACATTCAGTACTTC. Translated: CASVRQGPVTLWGQGWEPKNIQYF.

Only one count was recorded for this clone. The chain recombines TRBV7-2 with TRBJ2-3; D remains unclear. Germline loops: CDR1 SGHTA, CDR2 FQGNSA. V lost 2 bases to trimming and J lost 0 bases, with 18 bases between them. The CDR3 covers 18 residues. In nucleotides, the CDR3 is TGTGCCAGCAGCTTATTTGTTGGCGGCCCCACTAGCACAGATACGCAGTATTTT. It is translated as CASSLFVGGPTSTDTQYF.

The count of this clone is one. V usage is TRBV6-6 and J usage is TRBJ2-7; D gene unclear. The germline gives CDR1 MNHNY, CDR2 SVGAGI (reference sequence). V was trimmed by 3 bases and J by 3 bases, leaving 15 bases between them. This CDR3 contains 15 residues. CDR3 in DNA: TGTGCCAGCAGTTATGATAGACTGAGAAACTACGAGCAGTACTTC. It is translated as CASSYDRLRNYEQYF.

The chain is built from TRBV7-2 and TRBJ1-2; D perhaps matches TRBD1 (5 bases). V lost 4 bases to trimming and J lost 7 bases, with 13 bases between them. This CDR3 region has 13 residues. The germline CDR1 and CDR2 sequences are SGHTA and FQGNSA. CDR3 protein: CASSSVGGTGYTF. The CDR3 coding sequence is TGTGCCAGCAGCTCGGTGGGAGGGACTGGCTACACCTTC.

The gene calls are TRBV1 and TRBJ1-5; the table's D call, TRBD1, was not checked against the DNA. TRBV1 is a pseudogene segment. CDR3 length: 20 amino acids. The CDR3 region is CTSSQDIGSRQVQIHQPQHF. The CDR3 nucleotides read TGCACCAGCAGCCAAGATATAGGTTCACGACAGGTTCAAATTCATCAGCCCCAGCATTTT.

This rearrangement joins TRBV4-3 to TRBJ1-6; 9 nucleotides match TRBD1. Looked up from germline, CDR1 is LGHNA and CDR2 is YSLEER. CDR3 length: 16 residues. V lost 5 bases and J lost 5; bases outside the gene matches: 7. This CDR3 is CASSALDRGDNSPLHF. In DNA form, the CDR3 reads TGCGCCAGCAGCGCTTTGGACAGGGGAGATAATTCACCCCTCCACTTT.

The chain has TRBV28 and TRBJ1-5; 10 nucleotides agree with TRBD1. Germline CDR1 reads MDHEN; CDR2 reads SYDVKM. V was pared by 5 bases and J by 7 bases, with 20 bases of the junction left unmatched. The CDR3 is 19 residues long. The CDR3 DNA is TGTGCCAGCAGTGACAACGTGGGACAGGGGATGGGCGGCGAGCAGCCCCAGCATTTT. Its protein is CASSDNVGQGMGGEQPQHF.

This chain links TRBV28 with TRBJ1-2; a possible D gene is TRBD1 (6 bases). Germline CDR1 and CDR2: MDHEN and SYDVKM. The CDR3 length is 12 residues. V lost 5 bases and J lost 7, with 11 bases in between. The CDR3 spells CASSPRQVGYTF. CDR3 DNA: TGTGCCAGCAGTCCAAGACAGGTTGGCTACACCTTC.

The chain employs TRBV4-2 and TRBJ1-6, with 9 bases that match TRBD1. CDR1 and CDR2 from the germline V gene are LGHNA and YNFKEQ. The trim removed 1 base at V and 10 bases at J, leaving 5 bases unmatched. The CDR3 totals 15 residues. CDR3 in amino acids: CASSQGGQGGSPLHF. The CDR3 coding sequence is TGTGCCAGCAGCCAAGGGGGACAGGGAGGGTCACCCCTCCACTTT.

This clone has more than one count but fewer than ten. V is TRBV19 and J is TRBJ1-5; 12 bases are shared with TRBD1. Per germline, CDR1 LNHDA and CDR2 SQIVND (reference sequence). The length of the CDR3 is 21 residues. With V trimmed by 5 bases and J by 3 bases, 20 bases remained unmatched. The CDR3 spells CASSPRTGTGGRGLVNQPQHF. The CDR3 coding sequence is TGTGCCAGTAGTCCACGTACCGGGACAGGGGGCAGAGGATTGGTCAATCAGCCCCAGCATTTT. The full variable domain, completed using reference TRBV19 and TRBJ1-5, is DGGITQSPKYLFRKEGQNVTLSCEQNLNHDAMYWYRQDPGQGLRLIYYSQIVNDFQKGDIAEGYSVSREKKESFPLTVTSAQKNPTAFYLCASSPRTGTGGRGLVNQPQHFGDGTRLSIL.

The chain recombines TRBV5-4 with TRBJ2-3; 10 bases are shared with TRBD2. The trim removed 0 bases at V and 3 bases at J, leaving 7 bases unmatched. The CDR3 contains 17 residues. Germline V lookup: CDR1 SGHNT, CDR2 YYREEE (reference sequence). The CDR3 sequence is CASSLARTSGKTDTQYF. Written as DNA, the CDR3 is TGTGCCAGCAGCTTGGCCAGAACTAGCGGGAAGACAGATACGCAGTATTTT. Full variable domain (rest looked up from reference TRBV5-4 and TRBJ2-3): ETGVTQSPTHLIKTRGQQVTLRCSSQSGHNTVSWYQQALGQGPQFIFQYYREEENGRGNFPPRFSGLQFPNYSSELNVNALELDDSALYLCASSLARTSGKTDTQYFGPGTRLTVL.

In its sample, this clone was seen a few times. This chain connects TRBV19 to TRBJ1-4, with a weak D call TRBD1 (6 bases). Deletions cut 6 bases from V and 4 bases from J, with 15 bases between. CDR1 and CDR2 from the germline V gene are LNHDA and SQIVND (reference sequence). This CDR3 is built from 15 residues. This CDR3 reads CASRITGRVNEKLFF. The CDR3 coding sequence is TGTGCCAGTAGGATAACAGGGCGGGTTAATGAAAAACTGTTTTTT.

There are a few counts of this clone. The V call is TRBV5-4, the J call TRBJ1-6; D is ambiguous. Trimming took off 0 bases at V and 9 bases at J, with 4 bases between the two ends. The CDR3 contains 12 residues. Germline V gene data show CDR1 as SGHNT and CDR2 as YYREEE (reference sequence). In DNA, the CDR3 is TGTGCCAGCAGCTTGGACTCTTCACCCCTCCACTTT. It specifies CASSLDSSPLHF.

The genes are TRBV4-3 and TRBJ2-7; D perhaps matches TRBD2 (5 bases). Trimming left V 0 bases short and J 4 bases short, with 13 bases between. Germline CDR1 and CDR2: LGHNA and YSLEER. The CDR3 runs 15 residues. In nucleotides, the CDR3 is TGCGCCAGCAGCCAAGATCAGAGGGCAACTTACGAGCAGTACTTC. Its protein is CASSQDQRATYEQYF.

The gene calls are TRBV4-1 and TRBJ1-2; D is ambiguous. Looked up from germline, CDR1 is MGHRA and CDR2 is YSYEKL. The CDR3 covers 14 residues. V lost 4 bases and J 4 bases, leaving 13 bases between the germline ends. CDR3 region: CASSPREWFYGYTF. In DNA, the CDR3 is TGCGCCAGCAGCCCTCGGGAGTGGTTCTATGGCTACACCTTC.

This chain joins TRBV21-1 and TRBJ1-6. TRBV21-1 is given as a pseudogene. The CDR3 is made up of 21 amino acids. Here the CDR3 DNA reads TGTGCCAGCAGCAAAGAGGGGAGGGCGAGACAGGACTCCCGCTGGGGTTCACCCCTCCACTTT. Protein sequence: CASSKEGRARQDSRWGSPLHF.

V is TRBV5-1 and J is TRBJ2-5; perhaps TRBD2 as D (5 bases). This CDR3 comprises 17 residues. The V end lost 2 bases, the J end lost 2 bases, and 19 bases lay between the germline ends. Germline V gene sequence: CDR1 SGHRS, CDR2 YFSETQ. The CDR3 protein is CASSFLPGAAKQETQYF. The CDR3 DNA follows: TGCGCCAGCAGCTTTTTACCTGGAGCGGCAAAACAAGAGACCCAGTACTTC.

In nucleotides, the CDR3 is TGTGCCAGCAGCGTAGGGCCAGGGGGCACCGGGGAGCTGTTTTTT. It translates to CASSVGPGGTGELFF. The chain combines TRBV9 with TRBJ2-2; 7 bases line up with TRBD1. V shed 0 bases, J shed 4 bases, and the junction held 3 bases outside the gene matches. Germline values: CDR1 SGDLS, CDR2 YYNGEE. The CDR3 extends over 15 amino acids.

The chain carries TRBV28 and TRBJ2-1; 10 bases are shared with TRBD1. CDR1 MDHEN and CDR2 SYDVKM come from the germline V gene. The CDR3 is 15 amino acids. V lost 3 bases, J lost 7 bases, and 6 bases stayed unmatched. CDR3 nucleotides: TGTGCCAGCAGTTTTTCGGGACAGGGGATGAATGAGCAGTTCTTC. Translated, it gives CASSFSGQGMNEQFF.

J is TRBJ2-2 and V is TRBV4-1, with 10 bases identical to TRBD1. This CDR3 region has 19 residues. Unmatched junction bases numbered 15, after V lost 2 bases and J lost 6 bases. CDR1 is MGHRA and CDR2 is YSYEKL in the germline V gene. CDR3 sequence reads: CASSQKTYEDRGRAGELFF. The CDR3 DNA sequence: TGCGCCAGCAGCCAAAAAACCTACGAGGACAGGGGGAGGGCCGGGGAGCTGTTTTTT.

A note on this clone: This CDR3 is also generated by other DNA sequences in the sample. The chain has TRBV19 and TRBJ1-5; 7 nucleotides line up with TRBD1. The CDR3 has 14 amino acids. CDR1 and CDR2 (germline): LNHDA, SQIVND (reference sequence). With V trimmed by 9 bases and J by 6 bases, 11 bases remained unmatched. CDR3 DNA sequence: TGTGCCAGCGCCCTCGACAGGGCACCTCAGCCCCAGCATTTT. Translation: CASALDRAPQPQHF.